The 32 T cell receptor beta chains given below trace back to one sample, sequenced in a study of vaccination and CD4 T cells after COVID-19. The treatment here: approximately 9-day PBMC culture with coronavirus spike peptide pools or control peptides (ViraFEST assay). Sequence data for DNA of cultured CD4+ T cells were generated by the Oncomine TCR Beta short-read assay. TCRdb re-called the PCR reads with MiXCR, one entry per CDR3 protein. The sample has approximately 12,000 distinct CDR3 sequences; around 50% are singletons. Antigens for these TCRs are unknown. The sample comprised CD4+ T cells from blood, cultured in vitro. These receptors originate from a human donor who had recovered from COVID-19.

CDR3 DNA sequence: TGTGCCAGCAGCTTGGGGACTAGCGGGAGGACGGGCATTCAGTACTTC. This encodes CASSLGTSGRTGIQYF. V usage is TRBV7-2 and J usage is TRBJ2-4, with 15 bases lining up with TRBD2. Germline lookup yields CDR1 SGHTA and CDR2 FQGNSA. CDR3 length: 16 residues. Unmatched junction bases numbered 6, after V lost 3 bases and J lost 9 bases.

This clonotype was detected only a few times. The V call is TRBV27, the J call TRBJ2-7; a weak D match, TRBD2 (5 bases). The V end was cut by 8 bases, the J end by 0 bases, with 17 bases between. The CDR3 sequence is 15 residues long. From germline, CDR1 is MNHEY and CDR2 SMNVEV (reference sequence). CDR3 loop: CASAISYGSSYEQYF. Written as DNA, the CDR3 is TGTGCCAGCGCGATATCATATGGGAGCTCCTACGAGCAGTACTTC.

The chain employs TRBV11-2 and TRBJ2-5; no reliable D call. Looked up from germline, CDR1 is SGHAT and CDR2 is FQNNGV. The CDR3 covers 13 residues. The V end was cut by 2 bases, the J end by 5 bases, with 9 bases between. The CDR3 DNA reads as TGTGCCAGCAGCTTATCGGTGCGGGAGACCCAGTACTTC. Its protein is CASSLSVRETQYF.

The chain recombines TRBV2 with TRBJ1-4; D gene ambiguous. V was cut by 3 bases and J by 8 bases, with 10 bases left in between. CDR3 length: 13 amino acids. CDR1 is SNHLY, CDR2 FYNNEI, per germline. The chain's CDR3 is CASSDRVGEKLFF. The CDR3 DNA is TGTGCCAGCAGTGACCGGGTCGGCGAAAAACTGTTTTTT. Filled out from reference TRBV2 and TRBJ1-4, the complete variable domain reads EPEVTQTPSHQVTQMGQEVILRCVPISNHLYFYWYRQILGQKVEFLVSFYNNEISEKSEIFDDQFSVERPDGSNFTLKIRSTKLEDSAMYFCASSDRVGEKLFFGSGTQLSVL.

DNA of the CDR3: TGTGCCAACACCGCGCGGACTAGTGAGACCCAGTACTTC. Protein product: CANTARTSETQYF. This sequence joins TRBV2 and TRBJ2-5, with 7 bases aligning to TRBD2. Germline assignment: CDR1 SNHLY and CDR2 FYNNEI. V trimming: 10 bases; J trimming: 5 bases; junction bases outside the gene matches: 10. This CDR3 spans 13 amino acids. The whole variable domain, filled in from reference TRBV2 and TRBJ2-5, reads EPEVTQTPSHQVTQMGQEVILRCVPISNHLYFYWYRQILGQKVEFLVSFYNNEISEKSEIFDDQFSVERPDGSNFTLKIRSTKLEDSAMYFCANTARTSETQYFGPGTRLLVL.

V and J are TRBV6-1 and TRBJ1-1; the match to TRBD1 covers 8 bases. This CDR3 is 13 amino acids long. Losses at the gene ends were 5 bases for V and 5 bases for J; bases not matched to a gene: 4. Germline CDR1 reads MNHNS; CDR2 reads SASEGT. In DNA form, the CDR3 reads TGTGCCAGCAGTCCACAGGGGGGGACTGAAGCTTTCTTT. Translating gives CASSPQGGTEAFF.

This clonotype has a handful of counts. The CDR3 reads CASTRYGDNQETQYF. The CDR3 nucleotides read TGTGCCAGTACTCGGTACGGGGACAATCAAGAGACCCAGTACTTC. The rearrangement joins TRBV6-1 to TRBJ2-5; the D gene is possibly TRBD1 (6 bases). Trimming pared 9 bases from V and 2 bases from J, leaving 19 bases between. Germline CDR1 is MNHNS and CDR2 is SASEGT. The CDR3 runs 15 residues.

This chain uses TRBV7-9 with TRBJ2-5; TRBD2 matches 14 bases. J lost 4 bases, V lost 3 bases, and 1 base had no gene match. The germline V gene has CDR1 SEHNR and CDR2 FQNEAQ (reference sequence). The CDR3 totals 15 residues. The CDR3 DNA sequence: TGTGCCAGCAGCTTCGGGACTAGCGGGAGAGAGACCCAGTACTTC. Translated, it gives CASSFGTSGRETQYF.

The chain carries TRBV20-1 and TRBJ1-2; 11 bases agree with TRBD1. This CDR3 contains 14 residues. V lost 5 bases to trimming and J lost 8 bases; unmatched junction nucleotides: 10. The V gene's germline CDR1 is DFQATT and CDR2 SNEGSKA (reference sequence). The DNA of the CDR3 is TGCAGTGCTTCCTCAGGACAGGGGGCGGGCGGCTACACCTTC. Translated, it gives CSASSGQGAGGYTF.

The CDR3 DNA reads TGTGCCAGCAGGTCGGGCGGAAGGGACAGCTACGAGCAGTACTTC. The encoded protein is CASRSGGRDSYEQYF. The V gene is TRBV28, the J gene TRBJ2-7; 7 bases line up with TRBD1. The V gene's germline CDR1 is MDHEN and CDR2 SYDVKM. With 6 bases clipped from V and 3 bases from J, the junction kept 11 bases outside the gene matches. This CDR3 spans 15 amino acids.

This chain joins TRBV14 and TRBJ1-1; D is unresolved. Trimming cost V 3 bases and J 5 bases, with 4 bases left between them. The CDR3 sequence is 11 residues long. Looked up from germline, CDR1 is SGHDN and CDR2 is FVKESK. The CDR3 is CASSHGTEAFF. The CDR3 nucleotides read TGTGCCAGCAGCCATGGGACTGAAGCTTTCTTT. Supplemented by reference TRBV14 and TRBJ1-1, the full variable domain reads EAGVTQFPSHSVIEKGQTVTLRCDPISGHDNLYWYRRVMGKEIKFLLHFVKESKQDESGMPNNRFLAERTGGTYSTLKVQPAELEDSGVYFCASSHGTEAFFGQGTRLTVV.

J is TRBJ2-2 and V is TRBV6-2 or TRBV6-3; D is undetermined. The CDR3 contains 13 residues. CDR1 is MNHEY, CDR2 SVGEGT, per germline. V was cut by 2 bases and J by 3 bases, with 4 bases left in between. CDR3 amino acids: CASSYRDTGELFF. In nucleotides, the CDR3 is TGTGCCAGCAGTTACAGGGACACCGGGGAGCTGTTTTTT.

This chain connects TRBV5-6 to TRBJ1-6; 9 bases are shared with TRBD1. This CDR3 is 16 amino acids long. The V segment lost 4 bases and the J segment 7 bases; nucleotides outside the gene matches: 9. Germline V gives CDR1 SGHDT, CDR2 YYEEEE. The CDR3 nucleotides read TGTGCCAGCAGCACCGGGACAGGGTGGGGGAATTCACCCCTCCACTTT. Translating it yields CASSTGTGWGNSPLHF.

This clonotype showed up just once. The chain links TRBV7-9 to TRBJ2-5; the D gene is possibly TRBD2 (5 bases). This CDR3 is 14 amino acids long. The V and J ends lost 2 bases and 2 bases respectively, with 9 bases between them. The germline CDR1 and CDR2 sequences are SEHNR and FQNEAQ (reference sequence). Here the CDR3 reads CASSLLANQETQYF. Here the CDR3 DNA reads TGTGCCAGCAGCTTATTAGCGAATCAAGAGACCCAGTACTTC.

As for this clonotype: A single base separates this from a much larger clone, so it may be a read error. This chain links TRBV20-1 with TRBJ1-5, with 8 bases identical to TRBD1. The CDR3 length is 16 residues. Germline V gene lookup returns CDR1 DFQATT and CDR2 SNEGSKA (reference sequence). CDR3 loop: CSARATGGGSIQPQHF. As DNA, the CDR3 is TGCAGTGCTAGAGCCACAGGGGGAGGAAGCATTCAGCCCCAGCATTTT.

There are a few counts of this clonotype. The V gene is TRBV24-1, the J gene TRBJ2-3, with D possibly TRBD1 on 6 matching bases. The V end lost 3 bases, the J end lost 2 bases, and 20 bases lay between the germline ends. The CDR3 consists of 18 residues. Germline CDR1 and CDR2: KGHDR and SFDVKD. CDR3 bases: TGTGCCACCAGTGATACGTGGTCGGACAGTAGTAACACAGATACGCAGTATTTT. Its translation is CATSDTWSDSSNTDTQYF.

This sequence joins TRBV2 and TRBJ2-7; TRBD2 matches at 10 bases. Per the germline V gene, CDR1 is SNHLY and CDR2 is FYNNEI. The CDR3 runs to 14 residues. V lost 4 bases and J lost 3; bases outside the gene matches: 3. CDR3: CASSGTSGLYEQYF. The CDR3 DNA reads as TGTGCCAGCAGTGGGACTAGCGGCCTCTACGAGCAGTACTTC. The full variable domain, its missing parts supplied by reference TRBV2 and TRBJ2-7, is EPEVTQTPSHQVTQMGQEVILRCVPISNHLYFYWYRQILGQKVEFLVSFYNNEISEKSEIFDDQFSVERPDGSNFTLKIRSTKLEDSAMYFCASSGTSGLYEQYFGPGTRLTVT.

V usage is TRBV18 and J usage is TRBJ1-2; 8 positions match TRBD1. V lost 3 bases to trimming and J lost 8 bases; unmatched junction nucleotides: 5. CDR1 KGHSH and CDR2 LQKENI come from the germline V gene. The CDR3 has 13 amino acids. As DNA, the CDR3 is TGTGCCAGCTCACCCGACAGGGGTCGAGGCTACACCTTC. It yields the protein CASSPDRGRGYTF.

This rearrangement joins TRBV2 to TRBJ1-6; TRBD1 agrees at 7 bases. V trimming: 6 bases; J trimming: 8 bases; junction bases outside the gene matches: 7. The CDR3 extends over 14 amino acids. CDR1 is SNHLY, CDR2 FYNNEI, per germline. For the CDR3, the DNA is TGTGCCAGCAGGGGACAGTTTCCGGATTCACCCCTCCACTTT. Residues: CASRGQFPDSPLHF.

Only a few counts were recorded for this clonotype. The chain is built from TRBV7-2 and TRBJ1-4, with unresolved D. The V and J ends lost 4 bases and 7 bases respectively, with 13 bases between them. CDR3 size: 14 residues. Germline V lookup: CDR1 SGHTA, CDR2 FQGNSA. The CDR3 loop reads CASSSDSVSEKLFF. The CDR3, as DNA: TGTGCCAGCAGCTCAGATAGCGTTAGTGAAAAACTGTTTTTT.

This clonotype was observed a few times. The chain combines TRBV7-3 with TRBJ2-1; the D gene is possibly TRBD2 (5 bases). Looked up from germline, CDR1 is SGHTA and CDR2 is FQGTGA. This CDR3 contains 15 residues. V lost 5 bases and J lost 8, with 19 bases in between. CDR3 nucleotides: TGTGCCAGCAGCCCCGGGATCCCTACATCGGATGAGCAGTTCTTC. Translating it yields CASSPGIPTSDEQFF.

The chain has TRBV20-1 and TRBJ2-2; 12 bases are a match to TRBD2. CDR1 and CDR2 (germline): DFQATT, SNEGSKA (reference sequence). This CDR3 contains 16 residues. V shed 3 bases, J shed 6 bases, and the junction held 8 bases outside the gene matches. CDR3 loop: CSARRLAGAVAGELFF. DNA of the CDR3: TGCAGTGCTAGGAGACTAGCGGGGGCTGTGGCCGGGGAGCTGTTTTTT.

The gene calls are TRBV19 and TRBJ1-5, with unresolved D. This CDR3 has 15 residues. Germline V gene data show CDR1 as LNHDA and CDR2 as SQIVND (reference sequence). Deletions cut 4 bases from V and 0 bases from J, with 10 bases between. CDR3 nucleotides: TGTGCCAGTAGTACTATGACCCATAGCAATCAGCCCCAGCATTTT. Amino acids: CASSTMTHSNQPQHF.

This chain joins TRBV28 and TRBJ2-7; 8 bases agree with TRBD1. Germline V gene sequence: CDR1 MDHEN, CDR2 SYDVKM. The CDR3 is 14 residues long. The V and J ends lost 6 bases and 3 bases, in that order; junction bases with no gene match: 7. This chain's CDR3 is CASSPGQDVYEQYF. CDR3 DNA sequence: TGTGCCAGCAGCCCGGGACAGGACGTCTACGAGCAGTACTTC.

The rearrangement joins TRBV3-1 to TRBJ1-2; 8 bases are a match to TRBD1. V was pared by 4 bases and J by 7 bases, with 2 bases of the junction left unmatched. Germline V gene data show CDR1 as LGHDT and CDR2 as YNNKEL (reference sequence). This CDR3 region has 12 residues. Here the CDR3 reads CASSRTGSGYTF. The CDR3 DNA reads as TGTGCCAGCAGCCGGACAGGGAGTGGCTACACCTTC.

This chain connects TRBV2 to TRBJ2-3; 7 bases fit TRBD2. Germline CDR1 SNHLY, CDR2 FYNNEI. V was pared by 5 bases and J by 2 bases, with 7 bases of the junction left unmatched. The CDR3 consists of 15 residues. The CDR3 reads CASSRSGKYTDTQYF. CDR3 DNA: TGTGCCAGCAGTCGAAGCGGGAAGTACACAGATACGCAGTATTTT.

V is TRBV18 and J is TRBJ1-2; D possibly corresponds to TRBD1 (6 bases). Germline V CDR1 and CDR2: KGHSH, LQKENI. The CDR3 loop spans 13 amino acids. V lost 5 bases to trimming and J lost 2 bases, with 9 bases between them. In DNA form, the CDR3 reads TGTGCCAGCTCAGAGGACAGAAACTATGGCTACACCTTC. Translated, it gives CASSEDRNYGYTF.

J is TRBJ2-5 and V is TRBV20-1, with 13 bases lining up with TRBD2. The CDR3 covers 16 residues. Germline CDR1 DFQATT, CDR2 SNEGSKA (reference sequence). Trimming removed 3 bases from V and 2 bases from J; junction bases left unmatched: 6. The CDR3 protein is CSASLGLAGEQETQYF. In DNA, the CDR3 is TGCAGTGCTAGTTTAGGACTAGCGGGGGAGCAAGAGACCCAGTACTTC.

This chain joins TRBV5-1 and TRBJ1-2; D remains unclear. V lost 4 bases to trimming and J lost 0 bases, with 13 bases between them. The CDR3 sequence is 15 residues long. Per germline, CDR1 SGHRS and CDR2 YFSETQ. CDR3 coding DNA: TGCGCCAGCAGCCCCGAGGGCGTAGCTAACTATGGCTACACCTTC. Protein: CASSPEGVANYGYTF.

This clonotype was seen once. The J gene is TRBJ2-2, the V gene TRBV6-1, with TRBD1 matching over 7 bases. Germline assignment: CDR1 MNHNS and CDR2 SASEGT. This CDR3 has 15 residues. The J segment lost 3 bases and the V segment lost 6 bases, leaving 7 bases of the junction unmatched. The CDR3 sequence is CASSRGGADTGELFF. The CDR3 nucleotides are TGTGCCAGCAGCCGAGGGGGCGCGGACACCGGGGAGCTGTTTTTT.

V is TRBV20-1 and J is TRBJ2-1; 11 positions match TRBD2. V shed 0 bases and J 7 bases; nucleotides not matched to a gene: 8. There are 16 residues in the CDR3. Germline V lookup: CDR1 DFQATT, CDR2 SNEGSKA (reference sequence). CDR3: CSARDLDTSGSNEQFF. The CDR3 DNA follows: TGCAGTGCTAGAGATCTCGATACTAGCGGGAGTAATGAGCAGTTCTTC.

The CDR3 reads CASSLDREAFDEQFF. Here the CDR3 DNA reads TGTGCCAGCAGCTTGGACAGGGAAGCTTTCGATGAGCAGTTCTTC. This chain links TRBV11-1 with TRBJ2-1, with TRBD1 identical over 8 bases. The CDR3 has 15 residues. V was clipped by 3 bases and J by 8 bases; unmatched bases: 9. Germline lookup yields CDR1 SGHAT and CDR2 FQDESV (reference sequence). Based on the CDR3 plus reference TRBV11-1 and TRBJ2-1, the full variable domain is EAEVAQSPRYKITEKSQAVAFWCDPISGHATLYWYRQILGQGPELLVQFQDESVVDDSQLPKDRFSAERLKGVDSTLKIQPAELGDSAMYLCASSLDREAFDEQFFGPGTRLTVL.